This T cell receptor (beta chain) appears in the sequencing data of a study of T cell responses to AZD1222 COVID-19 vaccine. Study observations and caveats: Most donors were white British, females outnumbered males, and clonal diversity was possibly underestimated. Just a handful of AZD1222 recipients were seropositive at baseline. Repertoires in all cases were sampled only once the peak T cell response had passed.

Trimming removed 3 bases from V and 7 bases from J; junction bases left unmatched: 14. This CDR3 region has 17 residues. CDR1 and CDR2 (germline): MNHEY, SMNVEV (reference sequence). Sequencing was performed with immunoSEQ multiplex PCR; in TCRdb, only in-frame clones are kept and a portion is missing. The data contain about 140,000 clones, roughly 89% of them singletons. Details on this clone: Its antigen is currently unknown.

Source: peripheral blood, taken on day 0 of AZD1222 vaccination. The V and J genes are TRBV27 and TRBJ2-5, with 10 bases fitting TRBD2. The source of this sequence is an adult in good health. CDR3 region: CASSLRFPSGSLGTQYF. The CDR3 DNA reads TGTGCCAGCAGTTTGAGGTTCCCTAGCGGGAGTCTCGGGACCCAGTACTTC.